These T cell receptor beta chains were read from a single sample in a study of tumor-infiltrating lymphocytes in localized non-small cell lung cancer. Only in-frame clones appear in the TCRdb table, and some are missing; sequencing was by immunoSEQ multiplex PCR. The data show around 15,000 clones, roughly 40% seen once. The sample was lung tumor tissue. The source of these receptors is a human donor with non-small cell lung cancer. Each CDR3 is given with its conserved first and last residue. The order of the fields is V gene, D gene, J gene, clone size, CDR3 protein, CDR3 DNA. A D gene is named only where the DNA matches it firmly. Some rows mark clone size as missing; the rest say once, few, many or name a class of expanded clone.

>TRBV27|NA|TRBJ1-6|NA
CASSLRNSPLHF
TGTGCCAGCAGTTTACGTAATTCGCCCCTCCACTTT
>TRBV9|NA|TRBJ1-2|NA
CASSAPRTANYGYTF
TGTGCCAGCAGCGCCCCCCGGACAGCCAACTATGGCTACACCTTC
>TRBV11-3|NA|TRBJ2-3|many
CASSLRSSTDTQYF
TGTGCCAGCAGCTTGCGTTCTAGCACAGATACGCAGTATTTT
>TRBV11-2|NA|TRBJ2-1|NA
CASSSGSGQFF
TGTGCCAGCAGCTCGGGATCGGGGCAGTTCTTC
>TRBV6-1|NA|TRBJ1-5|NA
CASSSPQPQHF
TGTGCCAGCAGTTCACCTCAGCCCCAGCATTTT
>TRBV28|NA|TRBJ1-2|NA
CASSFRMSNYGYTF
TGTGCCAGCAGTTTTCGGATGTCTAACTATGGCTACACCTTC
>TRBV5-1|TRBD2|TRBJ2-7|NA
CASSLGSSGGAYEQYF
TGCGCCAGCAGCTTGGGAAGTAGCGGGGGGGCCTACGAGCAGTACTTC
>TRBV6-5|NA|TRBJ2-1|NA
CASRRYNEQFF
TGTGCCAGCAGGCGCTACAATGAGCAGTTCTTC
>TRBV6-5|TRBD1|TRBJ1-2|NA
CATLLGTGLGGYTF
TGTGCCACTCTCCTCGGGACAGGACTTGGGGGCTACACCTTC
>TRBV5-1|TRBD2|TRBJ2-5|NA
CASSLWGGEVETQYF
TGCGCCAGCAGCTTGTGGGGGGGTGAGGTAGAGACCCAGTACTTC
>TRBV28|NA|TRBJ1-5|few
CASSKRTVYSNQPQHF
TGTGCCAGCAGCAAAAGGACAGTATATAGCAATCAGCCCCAGCATTTT
>TRBV7-2|TRBD2|TRBJ2-7|NA
CASSLMTSGVGEQYF
TGTGCCAGCAGCTTAATGACTAGCGGGGTGGGAGAGCAGTACTTC
>TRBV14|NA|TRBJ2-5|NA
CASSQDRRRLGQETQYF
TGTGCCAGCAGCCAAGATCGGAGGAGGCTGGGGCAAGAGACCCAGTACTTC
>TRBV5-1|TRBD1|TRBJ2-7|NA
CASSRQPGQGAGEQYF
TGCGCCAGCAGCAGGCAACCGGGACAGGGGGCGGGCGAGCAGTACTTC
>TRBV27|NA|TRBJ2-5|NA
CAGHMTRRETQYF
TGTGCCGGCCATATGACCCGCCGGGAGACCCAGTACTTC
>TRBV7-2|NA|TRBJ1-4|NA
CASSSDFAGGKLFF
TGTGCCAGCAGCTCGGATTTCGCCGGTGGAAAACTGTTTTTT
>TRBV11-3|NA|TRBJ2-6|NA
CASSAVCNLDKVGPTLTF
TGTGCCAGCAGCGCGGTATGCAATCTCGACAAAGTCGGGCCAACGCTGACTTTC
>TRBV28|NA|TRBJ1-5|once
CASSLRDLLAQPQHF
TGTGCCAGCAGTTTAAGGGATTTACTAGCCCAGCCCCAGCATTTT
>TRBV28|NA|TRBJ1-4|NA
CASSLLGVFTSPRVKLFF
TGTGCCAGCAGTTTACTCGGGGTTTTTACAAGCCCTCGCGTTAAACTGTTTTTT
>TRBV14|NA|TRBJ1-1|NA
CASSQDAGWGMAEAFF
TGTGCCAGCAGCCAAGATGCAGGGTGGGGGATGGCTGAAGCTTTCTTT
>TRBV19|NA|TRBJ1-6|few
CASSILRPGQDSPLHF
TGTGCCAGTAGTATCCTACGCCCAGGGCAAGATTCACCCCTCCACTTT
>TRBV6-5|NA|TRBJ2-5|NA
CASSYRWEQETQYF
TGTGCCAGCAGTTACCGGTGGGAGCAAGAGACCCAGTACTTC
>TRBV7-7|NA|TRBJ2-5|NA
CASSLNRGLGETQYF
TGTGCCAGCAGCTTAAATCGGGGCTTGGGAGAGACCCAGTACTTC
>TRBV6-5|TRBD1|TRBJ1-1|NA
CASTRQGARTEAFF
TGTGCCAGCACCAGGCAGGGGGCGCGCACTGAAGCTTTCTTT
>TRBV6-1|TRBD1|TRBJ1-1|few
CASRDRGAFF
TGTGCCAGCAGGGACAGGGGAGCTTTCTTT
>TRBV7-3|NA|TRBJ1-4|NA
CASSLALGFWEKLFF
TGTGCCAGCAGCTTAGCGCTAGGGTTTTGGGAAAAACTGTTTTTT
>TRBV4-2|NA|TRBJ1-5|once
CASSQDRSSNQPQHF
TGTGCCAGCAGCCAAGATCGGAGTTCCAATCAGCCCCAGCATTTT
>TRBV7-8|NA|TRBJ2-3|NA
CASSFYTGVGTDTQYF
TGTGCCAGCAGCTTCTATACGGGGGTAGGCACAGATACGCAGTATTTT
>TRBV28|NA|TRBJ1-5|NA
CASSLPKQPQHF
TGTGCCAGCAGTCTCCCCAAGCAGCCCCAGCATTTT
>TRBV7-2|NA|TRBJ2-7|once
CASSSGQNQMHEQYF
TGTGCCAGCAGCTCAGGACAAAACCAGATGCACGAGCAGTACTTC
>TRBV5-5|NA|TRBJ1-2|few
CASSSGGGAGNYGYTF
TGTGCCAGCAGCTCCGGTGGGGGGGCGGGGAACTATGGCTACACCTTC
>TRBV2|NA|TRBJ2-2|NA
CASNRAGELFF
TGTGCCAGCAACCGGGCCGGGGAGCTGTTTTTT
>TRBV5-6|NA|TRBJ2-7|NA
CASRFFSDTHYEQYF
TGTGCCAGCCGCTTTTTCAGTGACACCCACTACGAGCAGTACTTC
>TRBV27|NA|TRBJ1-6|NA
CASRPEGTSYNSPLHF
TGTGCCAGCAGGCCGGAGGGGACGAGTTATAATTCACCCCTCCACTTT
>TRBV7-3|NA|TRBJ2-5|NA
CASSTAGLPGETQYF
TGTGCCAGCAGCACCGCGGGACTCCCCGGGGAGACCCAGTACTTC
>TRBV19|NA|TRBJ1-6|NA
CASNPEGRGQSPLHF
TGTGCCAGTAATCCCGAGGGGAGGGGACAATCACCCCTCCACTTT
>TRBV30|NA|TRBJ1-2|medium-sized
CAWSHIFGDGYTF
TGTGCCTGGAGTCACATTTTCGGGGATGGCTACACCTTC
>TRBV7-2|NA|TRBJ1-3|medium-sized
CASSPHGNTIYF
TGTGCCAGCAGCCCTCACGGAAACACCATATATTTT
>TRBV28|NA|TRBJ1-2|medium-sized
CASSSLGYTF
TGTGCCAGCAGTTCGCTCGGCTACACCTTC
>TRBV19|TRBD2|TRBJ2-3|NA
CASSSRGASGGPGDTQYF
TGTGCCAGTAGTTCCCGTGGGGCTAGCGGGGGACCAGGTGATACGCAGTATTTT
>TRBV7-2|NA|TRBJ1-5|NA
CASSLSRTLDMSSQHF
TGTGCCAGCAGCTTGTCACGTACTCTGGACATGTCATCTCAGCATTTT
>TRBV6-1|TRBD1|TRBJ2-7|NA
CASGRQGAHEQYF
TGTGCCAGCGGCCGGCAGGGGGCCCACGAGCAGTACTTC
>TRBV7-9|NA|TRBJ1-5|NA
CASSFGSNQPQHF
TGTGCCAGCAGCTTCGGCAGCAATCAGCCCCAGCATTTT
>TRBV7-2|TRBD2|TRBJ2-5|NA
CASSFTSGGFLETQYF
TGTGCCAGCAGCTTTACTAGCGGGGGGTTCCTAGAGACCCAGTACTTC
>TRBV10-3|NA|TRBJ2-1|NA
CAISTGTGNEQFF
TGTGCCATTTCGACAGGTACAGGGAATGAGCAGTTCTTC
>TRBV6-5|NA|TRBJ2-2|NA
CASSHIATGELFF
TGTGCCAGCAGTCACATAGCCACCGGGGAGCTGTTTTTT
>TRBV9|NA|TRBJ1-1|NA
CASSVAANLNTEAFF
TGTGCCAGCAGCGTAGCCGCAAACCTGAACACTGAAGCTTTCTTT
>TRBV7-2|NA|TRBJ1-3|NA
CASSPQGLKISGNTIYF
TGTGCCAGCAGCCCTCAGGGACTGAAGATCTCTGGAAACACCATATATTTT
>TRBV18|NA|TRBJ2-2|many
CASSPLGPLNTGELFF
TGTGCCAGCTCACCATTGGGGCCTTTGAACACCGGGGAGCTGTTTTTT
>TRBV10-3|NA|TRBJ1-5|few
CAISEVGNQPQHF
TGTGCCATCAGTGAAGTGGGCAATCAGCCCCAGCATTTT
>TRBV29-1|NA|TRBJ1-1|few
CSVDARQNTEAFF
TGCAGCGTTGACGCCAGACAGAACACTGAAGCTTTCTTT
>TRBV28|NA|TRBJ2-3|NA
CASSLSLVTQYF
TGTGCCAGCAGTTTATCCCTAGTCACGCAGTATTTT
>TRBV10-3|NA|TRBJ2-2|NA
CAISENTGELFF
TGTGCCATCAGTGAGAACACCGGGGAGCTGTTTTTT
>TRBV5-4|NA|TRBJ2-7|NA
CASSLGRGEYEQYF
TGTGCCAGCAGCTTGGGCAGGGGGGAGTACGAGCAGTACTTC
>TRBV30|NA|TRBJ1-1|medium-sized
CAFTGKLTALNTEAFF
TGTGCCTTTACAGGGAAGTTGACTGCCTTGAACACTGAAGCTTTCTTT
>TRBV14|NA|TRBJ1-6|NA
CASSPGNSPLHF
TGTGCCAGCAGCCCAGGAAATTCACCCCTCCACTTT
>TRBV9|TRBD1|TRBJ1-5|NA
CASSQTGAHQPQHF
TGTGCCAGCAGCCAAACAGGGGCCCATCAGCCCCAGCATTTT
>TRBV9|TRBD2|TRBJ2-5|NA
CASSVAAGANQETQYF
TGTGCCAGCAGCGTAGCAGCGGGGGCTAATCAAGAGACCCAGTACTTC
>TRBV11-3|TRBD1|TRBJ2-7|NA
CASSTTGQGFYEQYF
TGTGCCAGCAGCACCACGGGACAGGGATTCTACGAGCAGTACTTC
>TRBV9|NA|TRBJ1-5|NA
CASSAQGVQPQHF
TGTGCCAGCAGCGCCCAGGGAGTTCAGCCCCAGCATTTT